This TCR beta chain was sequenced during a study of metastatic and nonmetastatic thyroid tumors. Study overall: From malignant and benign thyroid patients, repertoires in blood and in tumor or nodule tissue were compared.

This clone was observed a handful of times. Its specificity is unknown. V gave up 6 bases and J gave up 9 bases; unmatched junction bases: 8. The CDR3 runs to 14 residues. Germline V gene lookup returns CDR1 MNHNS and CDR2 SASEGT. Study-level results: Reports indicated that malignant thyroid tumors showed significantly higher TCR beta diversity than benign nodules did, in blood and tumor.

All patients reached thyroid surgery having received no treatment beforehand. Source study methods: CDR3 differences across clinicopathological groups were used to build a distant-metastasis classifier for papillary thyroid cancer. From the PCR reads, TCRdb re-called clones with MiXCR. The V and J calls, along with clone size, are taken from TCRdb and not from the paper's own processing. The profile shows 20,000 to 30,000 clones, around 21% of them singletons. This receptor was obtained from a female donor with papillary thyroid cancer or a benign thyroid nodule (not recorded which). Some clones in this sample may be carry-over from other donors' samples. This chain connects TRBV6-1 to TRBJ1-6; 7 bases fit TRBD1. Material: blood. For the CDR3, the DNA is TGTGCCAGCAGAGAAACAGGGGAAGTTTCACCCCTCCACTTT. This translates into CASRETGEVSPLHF.